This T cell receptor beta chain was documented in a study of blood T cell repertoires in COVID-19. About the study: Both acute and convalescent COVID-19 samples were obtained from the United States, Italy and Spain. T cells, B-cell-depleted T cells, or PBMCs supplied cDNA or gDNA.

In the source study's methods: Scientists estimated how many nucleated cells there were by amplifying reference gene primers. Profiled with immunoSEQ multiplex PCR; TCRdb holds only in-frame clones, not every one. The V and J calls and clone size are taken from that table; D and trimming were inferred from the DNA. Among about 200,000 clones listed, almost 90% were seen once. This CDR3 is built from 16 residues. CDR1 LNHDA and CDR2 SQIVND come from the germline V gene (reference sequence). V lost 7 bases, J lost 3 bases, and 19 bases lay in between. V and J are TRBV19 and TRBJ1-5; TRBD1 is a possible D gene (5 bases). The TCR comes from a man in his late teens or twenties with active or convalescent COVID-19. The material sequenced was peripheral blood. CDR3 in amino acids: CASTPGPSRYNQPQHF. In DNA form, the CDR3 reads TGTGCCAGTACCCCAGGGCCAAGTAGATACAATCAGCCCCAGCATTTT.